This T cell receptor beta chain was profiled in a study of shared clonotypes between healthy human individuals. The study, taken as a whole, reports: Approximately 5.1% was the fraction of naive CD4 clonotypes found shared across a few donors.

CD45RA-negative memory and CD45RA+ naive subsets were split from the CD4+ cells. The data were produced by immunoSEQ multiplex PCR, yet TCRdb's version contains in-frame clones alone and is incomplete. The sample records around 990,000 clones, around three quarters being singletons. This clone was counted a single time. Its antigen is as yet unknown. The J segment lost 6 bases and the V segment lost 4 bases, leaving 12 bases of the junction unmatched. From germline, CDR1 is SGHDT and CDR2 YYEEEE. The CDR3 loop spans 16 amino acids. The chain joins TRBV5-6 to TRBJ2-2, with 7 bases aligning to TRBD2. The sequence was obtained from a man between 18 and 29 years old in good health. Some clones in this sample may be carry-over from other donors' samples. Source material: memory CD4+ T cells from PBMCs. Stated subset: CD45RA-negative fraction. The CDR3, as DNA: TGTGCCAGCAGCCGAGGGGCTAGCGGATACCCCGGGGAGCTGTTTTTT. This codes for CASSRGASGYPGELFF.